The sequence of this T cell receptor beta chain was determined in a study of T cell clones after liver transplantation. Study at large: Until 12-24 months post-transplant, subjects got standard immunosuppression and no induction. Whole-study results and caveats: Graft donor-reactive T cells possibly entered the graft instead of undergoing deletion.

As to this clone: The antigen is not known.

Clones were sequenced by immunoSEQ multiplex PCR, and TCRdb holds only the in-frame ones, with some missing. The profile shows 75,000 to 85,000 clones, 70% to 90% of them singletons. V gave up 6 bases and J gave up 5 bases, with 17 bases separating them. CDR1 and CDR2 (germline): SNHLY, FYNNEI. The CDR3 loop spans 15 amino acids. Here the sequenced sample was CD4+ T cells from blood, taken at the 22-month timepoint. The source is a human patient who received a liver transplant. The graft donor may have contributed some T cells. The genes are TRBV2 and TRBJ1-5; perhaps TRBD1 as D (5 bases). CDR3 nucleotides: TGTGCCAGCAGCGAGGGGCCACTACTTGATCAGCCCCAGCATTTT. This gives the protein CASSEGPLLDQPQHF.